The text below deals with one T cell receptor (beta chain). CDR3 length: 14 residues. Deletions cut 0 bases from V and 5 bases from J, with 9 bases between. CDR1 and CDR2 (germline): SGDLS, YYNGEE. This sample is drawn from a study of T cell changes during pregnancy in multiple sclerosis. Sequencing used immunoSEQ multiplex PCR; TCRdb keeps in-frame clones, though not all of them. The repertoire includes some 61,000 clones, about 90% of them detected once, and 0.7% to 0.95% sits in the top ten. This chain joins TRBV9 and TRBJ2-1, with D perhaps matching TRBD1 (5 bases). The clonotype comes from a female donor with multiple sclerosis, enrolled in a pregnancy study. Sequenced material: peripheral blood, taken in the second trimester of pregnancy. DNA of the CDR3: TGTGCCAGCAGCGTAGCCACAGGACACAATGAGCAGTTCTTC. Amino acids: CASSVATGHNEQFF.